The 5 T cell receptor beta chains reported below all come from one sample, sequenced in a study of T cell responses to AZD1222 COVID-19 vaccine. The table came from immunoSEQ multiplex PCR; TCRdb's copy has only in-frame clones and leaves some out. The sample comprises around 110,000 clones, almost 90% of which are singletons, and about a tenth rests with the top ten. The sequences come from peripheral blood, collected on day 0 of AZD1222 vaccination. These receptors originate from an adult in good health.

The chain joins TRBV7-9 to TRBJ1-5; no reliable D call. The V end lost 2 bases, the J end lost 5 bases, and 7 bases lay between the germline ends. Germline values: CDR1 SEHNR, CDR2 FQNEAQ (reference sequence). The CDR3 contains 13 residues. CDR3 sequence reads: CASSLNDDQPQHF. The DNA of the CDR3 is TGTGCCAGCAGCTTAAACGACGATCAGCCCCAGCATTTT.

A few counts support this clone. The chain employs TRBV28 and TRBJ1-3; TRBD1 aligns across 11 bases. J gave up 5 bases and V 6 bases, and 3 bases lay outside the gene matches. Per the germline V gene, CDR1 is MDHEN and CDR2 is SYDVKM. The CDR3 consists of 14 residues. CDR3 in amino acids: CASSMDRGRNTIYF. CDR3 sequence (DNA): TGTGCCAGCAGCATGGACAGGGGGCGAAACACCATATATTTT.

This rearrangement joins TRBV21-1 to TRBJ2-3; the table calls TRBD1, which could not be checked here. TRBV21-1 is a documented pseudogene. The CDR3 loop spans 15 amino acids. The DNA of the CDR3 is TGTGCCAGCAGGAACAGGGGCTCCTTGAGAGATACGCAGTATTTT. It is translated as CASRNRGSLRDTQYF.

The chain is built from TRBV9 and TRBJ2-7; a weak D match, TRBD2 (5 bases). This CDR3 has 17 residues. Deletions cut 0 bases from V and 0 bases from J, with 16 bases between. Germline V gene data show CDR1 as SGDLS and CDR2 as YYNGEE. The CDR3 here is CASSVGGSGQFSYEQYF. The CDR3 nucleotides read TGTGCCAGCAGCGTAGGAGGGTCGGGCCAATTCTCCTACGAGCAGTACTTC.

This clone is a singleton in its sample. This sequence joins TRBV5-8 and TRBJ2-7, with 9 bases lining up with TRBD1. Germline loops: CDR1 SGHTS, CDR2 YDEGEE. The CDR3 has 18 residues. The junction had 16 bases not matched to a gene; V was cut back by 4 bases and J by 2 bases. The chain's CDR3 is CASSPGQGSHLVPYEQYF. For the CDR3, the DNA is TGTGCCAGCAGCCCCGGACAGGGGTCCCATCTCGTACCCTACGAGCAGTACTTC.